This T cell receptor (beta chain) was retrieved from a study of shared clonotypes between healthy human individuals. Note on this clone: Its antigen is still unknown.

Study-wide points: Incomplete sequencing of sorted subsets was indicated by rarefaction despite large depth. Richness estimates generally favored naive over memory subsets.

The CDR3 runs to 16 residues. Trimming stripped 5 bases from V and 0 bases from J, with 13 bases between. Germline CDR1 is SGHTA and CDR2 is FQGTGA. Each of the donors was a healthy adult who was HIV-negative and had not had a recent acute infection or vaccination. Sequenced by immunoSEQ multiplex PCR; TCRdb stores in-frame clones only, minus some. Among some 630,000 clones, 60% to 80% were seen once, and the ten largest hold about 1.7%. Sequenced: memory CD4+ T cells sorted from blood. Documented subset: CD45RA-negative fraction. The clonotype originates from a woman younger than 45 in good health. The chain uses TRBV7-3 and TRBJ2-2; D is perhaps TRBD2 (6 bases). CDR3 bases: TGTGCCAGCAGCCTGGGGGGAGCGGCGAACACCGGGGAGCTGTTTTTT. It translates to CASSLGGAANTGELFF. The variable domain in full, with the rest retrieved from reference TRBV7-3 and TRBJ2-2, is GAGVSQTPSNKVTEKGKYVELRCDPISGHTALYWYRQSLGQGPEFLIYFQGTGAADDSGLPNDRFFAVRPEGSVSTLKIQRTERGDSAVYLCASSLGGAANTGELFFGEGSRLTVL.